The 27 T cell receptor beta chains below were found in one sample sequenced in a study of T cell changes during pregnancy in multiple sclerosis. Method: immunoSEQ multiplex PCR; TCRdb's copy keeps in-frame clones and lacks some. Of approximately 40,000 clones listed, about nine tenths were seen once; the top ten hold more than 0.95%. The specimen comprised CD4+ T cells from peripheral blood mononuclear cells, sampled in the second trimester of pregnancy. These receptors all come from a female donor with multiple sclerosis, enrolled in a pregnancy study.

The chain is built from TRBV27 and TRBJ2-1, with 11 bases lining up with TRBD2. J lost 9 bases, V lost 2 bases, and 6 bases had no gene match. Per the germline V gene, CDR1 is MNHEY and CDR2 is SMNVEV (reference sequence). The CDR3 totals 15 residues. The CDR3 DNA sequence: TGTGCCAGCAGTTTAACACTAGCGGGAGCTAGTGAGCAGTTCTTC. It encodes CASSLTLAGASEQFF.

The CDR3 nucleotides read TGTGCCAGCAAACCGGGACAGGGAAACACTGAAGCTTTCTTT. It is translated as CASKPGQGNTEAFF. This chain uses TRBV11-2 with TRBJ1-1; 9 bases match TRBD1. The germline gives CDR1 SGHAT, CDR2 FQNNGV. Unmatched junction bases numbered 5, after V lost 7 bases and J lost 2 bases. This CDR3 is built from 14 residues.

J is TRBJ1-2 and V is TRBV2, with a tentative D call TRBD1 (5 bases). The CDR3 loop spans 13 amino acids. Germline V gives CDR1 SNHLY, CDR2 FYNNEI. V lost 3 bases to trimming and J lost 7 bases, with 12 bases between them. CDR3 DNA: TGTGCCAGCAGTGAGGTGGTCCAGGGTGGCTACACCTTC. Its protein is CASSEVVQGGYTF.

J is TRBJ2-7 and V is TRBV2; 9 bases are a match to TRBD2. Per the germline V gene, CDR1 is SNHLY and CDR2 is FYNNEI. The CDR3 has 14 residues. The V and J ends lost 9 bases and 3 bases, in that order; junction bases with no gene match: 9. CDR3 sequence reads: CASRVREGRYEQYF. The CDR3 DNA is TGTGCCAGTCGGGTGCGGGAGGGCCGCTACGAGCAGTACTTC.

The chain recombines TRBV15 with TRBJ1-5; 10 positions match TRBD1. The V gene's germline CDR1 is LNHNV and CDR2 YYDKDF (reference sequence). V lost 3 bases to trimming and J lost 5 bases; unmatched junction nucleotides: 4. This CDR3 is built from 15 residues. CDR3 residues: CATSRDRGVDQPQHF. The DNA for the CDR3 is TGTGCCACCAGCAGGGACAGGGGGGTGGATCAGCCCCAGCATTTT.

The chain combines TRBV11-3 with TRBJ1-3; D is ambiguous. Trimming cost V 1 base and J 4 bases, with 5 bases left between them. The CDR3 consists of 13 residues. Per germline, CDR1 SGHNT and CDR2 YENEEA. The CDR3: CASSLGGGNTIYF. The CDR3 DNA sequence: TGTGCCAGCAGCTTAGGAGGAGGAAACACCATATATTTT. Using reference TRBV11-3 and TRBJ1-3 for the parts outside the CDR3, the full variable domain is EAGVVQSPRYKIIEKKQPVAFWCNPISGHNTLYWYLQNLGQGPELLIRYENEEAVDDSQLPKDRFSAERLKGVDSTLKIQPAELGDSAVYLCASSLGGGNTIYFGEGSWLTVV.

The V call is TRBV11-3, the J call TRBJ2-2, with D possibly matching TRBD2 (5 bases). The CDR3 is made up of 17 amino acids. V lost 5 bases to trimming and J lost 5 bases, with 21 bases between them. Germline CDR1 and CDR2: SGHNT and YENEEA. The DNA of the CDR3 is TGTGCCAGCAGCCTGGGCTTACTGGGGAGCCGTACCGGGGAGCTGTTTTTT. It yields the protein CASSLGLLGSRTGELFF.

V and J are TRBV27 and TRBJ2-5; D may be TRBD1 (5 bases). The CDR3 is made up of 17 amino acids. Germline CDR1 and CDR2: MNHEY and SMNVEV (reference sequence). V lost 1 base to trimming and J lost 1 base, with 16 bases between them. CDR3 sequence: CASSLYSETDFQETQYF. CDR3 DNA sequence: TGTGCCAGCAGTTTATATTCCGAGACAGACTTCCAAGAGACCCAGTACTTC.

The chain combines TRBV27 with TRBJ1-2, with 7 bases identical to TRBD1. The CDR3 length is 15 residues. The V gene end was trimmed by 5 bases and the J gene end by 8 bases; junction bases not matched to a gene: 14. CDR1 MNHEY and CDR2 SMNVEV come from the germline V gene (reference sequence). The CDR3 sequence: CASSPSETGKKGYTF. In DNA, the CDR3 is TGTGCCAGCAGTCCCTCCGAGACAGGGAAGAAGGGCTACACCTTC.

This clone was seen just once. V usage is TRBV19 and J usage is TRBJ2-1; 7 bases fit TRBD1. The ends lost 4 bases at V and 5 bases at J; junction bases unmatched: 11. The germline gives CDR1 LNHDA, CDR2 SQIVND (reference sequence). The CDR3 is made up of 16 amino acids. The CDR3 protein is CASSTRRQGTNNEQFF. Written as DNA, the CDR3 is TGTGCCAGTAGTACCCGAAGACAGGGAACTAACAATGAGCAGTTCTTC.

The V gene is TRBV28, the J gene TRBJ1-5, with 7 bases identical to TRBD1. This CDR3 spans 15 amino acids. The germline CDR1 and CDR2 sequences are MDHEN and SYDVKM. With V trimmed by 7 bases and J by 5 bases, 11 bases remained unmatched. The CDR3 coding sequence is TGTGCCAGCATCCCTACCCCAGGGGGATATCAGCCCCAGCATTTT. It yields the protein CASIPTPGGYQPQHF.

CDR3 in DNA: TGTGCCAGCAGGGACAGGGGGCTCAGTGGCTACACCTTC. Translated, it gives CASRDRGLSGYTF. The rearrangement links TRBV6-6 to TRBJ1-2; 11 nucleotides align to TRBD1. The ends lost 6 bases at V and 7 bases at J; junction bases unmatched: 4. The CDR3 consists of 13 residues. From germline, CDR1 is MNHNY and CDR2 SVGAGI (reference sequence).

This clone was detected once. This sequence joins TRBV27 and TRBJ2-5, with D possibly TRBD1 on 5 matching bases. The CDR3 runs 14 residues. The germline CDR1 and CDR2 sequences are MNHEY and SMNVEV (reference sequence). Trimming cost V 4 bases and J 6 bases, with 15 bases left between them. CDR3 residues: CASSSSAGPKTQYF. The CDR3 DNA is TGTGCCAGCAGTTCCTCTGCAGGGCCCAAGACCCAGTACTTC.

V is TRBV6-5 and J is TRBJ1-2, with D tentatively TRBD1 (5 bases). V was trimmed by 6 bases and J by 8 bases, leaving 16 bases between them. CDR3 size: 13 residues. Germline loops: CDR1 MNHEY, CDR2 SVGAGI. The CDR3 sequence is CASSGRQRGGYTF. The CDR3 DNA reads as TGTGCCAGCAGCGGGAGACAGAGAGGGGGCTACACCTTC.

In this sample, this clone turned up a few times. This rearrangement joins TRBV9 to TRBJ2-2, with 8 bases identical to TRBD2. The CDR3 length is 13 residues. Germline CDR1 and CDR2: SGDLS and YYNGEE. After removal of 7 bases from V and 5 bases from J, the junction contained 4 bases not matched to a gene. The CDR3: CASGERETGELFF. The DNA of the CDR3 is TGTGCCAGCGGGGAGCGGGAGACCGGGGAGCTGTTTTTT. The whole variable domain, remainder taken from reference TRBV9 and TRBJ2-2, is DSGVTQTPKHLITATGQRVTLRCSPRSGDLSVYWYQQSLDQGLQFLIQYYNGEERAKGNILERFSAQQFPDLHSELNLSSLELGDSALYFCASGERETGELFFGEGSRLTVL.

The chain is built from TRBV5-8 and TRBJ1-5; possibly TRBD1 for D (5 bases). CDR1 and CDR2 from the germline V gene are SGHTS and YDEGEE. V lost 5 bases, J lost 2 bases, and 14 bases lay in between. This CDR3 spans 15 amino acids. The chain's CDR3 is CASRGRGAGNQPQHF. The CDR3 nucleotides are TGTGCCAGCAGGGGGCGGGGCGCGGGCAATCAGCCCCAGCATTTT.

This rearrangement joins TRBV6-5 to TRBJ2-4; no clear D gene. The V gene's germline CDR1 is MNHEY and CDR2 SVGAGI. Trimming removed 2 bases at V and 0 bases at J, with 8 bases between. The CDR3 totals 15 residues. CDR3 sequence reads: CASSYPGIAKNIQYF. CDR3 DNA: TGTGCCAGCAGTTACCCAGGAATAGCCAAAAACATTCAGTACTTC.

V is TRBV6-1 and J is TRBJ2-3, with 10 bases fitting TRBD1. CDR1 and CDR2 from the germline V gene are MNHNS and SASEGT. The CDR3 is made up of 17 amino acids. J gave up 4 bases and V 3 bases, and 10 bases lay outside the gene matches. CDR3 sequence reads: CASSDDRGRGSSDTQYF. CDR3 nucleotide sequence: TGTGCCAGCAGTGACGACAGGGGGCGCGGGAGCTCAGATACGCAGTATTTT.

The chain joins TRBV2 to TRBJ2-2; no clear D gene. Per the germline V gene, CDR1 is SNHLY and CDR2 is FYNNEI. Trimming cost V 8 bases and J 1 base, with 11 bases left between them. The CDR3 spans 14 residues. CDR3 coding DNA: TGTGCCAGCGAAGGAGTTCGGAACACCGGGGAGCTGTTTTTT. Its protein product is CASEGVRNTGELFF. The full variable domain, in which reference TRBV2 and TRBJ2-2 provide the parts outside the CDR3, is EPEVTQTPSHQVTQMGQEVILRCVPISNHLYFYWYRQILGQKVEFLVSFYNNEISEKSEIFDDQFSVERPDGSNFTLKIRSTKLEDSAMYFCASEGVRNTGELFFGEGSRLTVL.

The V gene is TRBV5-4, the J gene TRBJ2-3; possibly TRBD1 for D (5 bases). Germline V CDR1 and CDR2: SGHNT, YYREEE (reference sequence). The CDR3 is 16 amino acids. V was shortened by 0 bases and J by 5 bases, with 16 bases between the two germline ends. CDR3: CASSLGTTVGKDTQYF. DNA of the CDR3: TGTGCCAGCAGCTTGGGGACAACAGTAGGAAAAGATACGCAGTATTTT.

The CDR3 spells CASSKPGTDTQYF. CDR3 nucleotides: TGTGCCAGCAGCAAACCAGGAACAGATACGCAGTATTTT. V and J are TRBV21-1 and TRBJ2-3; the D segment call TRBD1 is taken from the table without a DNA check. TRBV21-1 is a pseudogene locus. The CDR3 loop spans 13 amino acids.

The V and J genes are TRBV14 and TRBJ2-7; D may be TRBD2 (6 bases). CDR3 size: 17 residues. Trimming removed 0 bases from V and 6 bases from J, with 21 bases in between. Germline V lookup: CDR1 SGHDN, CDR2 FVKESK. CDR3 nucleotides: TGTGCCAGCAGCCAAGATCCTTTACCGGGAGTTTTTGCCGAGCAGTACTTC. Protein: CASSQDPLPGVFAEQYF.

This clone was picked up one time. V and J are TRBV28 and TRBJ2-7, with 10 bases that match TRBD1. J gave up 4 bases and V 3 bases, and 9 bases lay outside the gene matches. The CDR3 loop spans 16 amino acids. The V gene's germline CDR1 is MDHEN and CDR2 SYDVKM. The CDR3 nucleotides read TGTGCCAGCAGTTTCCCCCTCGGACAGGGGGAATACGAGCAGTACTTC. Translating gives CASSFPLGQGEYEQYF.

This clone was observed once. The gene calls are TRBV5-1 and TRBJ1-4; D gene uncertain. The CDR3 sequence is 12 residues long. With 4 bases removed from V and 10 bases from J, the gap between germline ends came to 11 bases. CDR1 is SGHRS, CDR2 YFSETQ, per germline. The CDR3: CASSDYSGKLFF. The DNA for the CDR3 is TGCGCCAGCAGCGACTACAGTGGAAAACTGTTTTTT. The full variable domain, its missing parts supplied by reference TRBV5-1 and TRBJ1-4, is KAGVTQTPRYLIKTRGQQVTLSCSPISGHRSVSWYQQTPGQGLQFLFEYFSETQRNKGNFPGRFSGRQFSNSRSEMNVSTLELGDSALYLCASSDYSGKLFFGSGTQLSVL.

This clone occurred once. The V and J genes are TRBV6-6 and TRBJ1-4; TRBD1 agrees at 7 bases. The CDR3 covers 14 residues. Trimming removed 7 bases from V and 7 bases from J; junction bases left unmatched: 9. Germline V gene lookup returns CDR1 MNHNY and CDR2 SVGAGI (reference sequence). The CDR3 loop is CASTTRQGGEKLFF. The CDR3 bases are TGTGCCAGCACCACCAGACAGGGCGGTGAAAAACTGTTTTTT.

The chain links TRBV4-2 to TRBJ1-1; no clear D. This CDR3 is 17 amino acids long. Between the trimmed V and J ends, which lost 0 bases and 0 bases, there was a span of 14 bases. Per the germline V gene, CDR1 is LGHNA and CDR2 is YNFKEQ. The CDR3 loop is CASSQDSWNRVNTEAFF. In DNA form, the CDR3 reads TGTGCCAGCAGCCAAGATTCTTGGAACAGAGTGAACACTGAAGCTTTCTTT.

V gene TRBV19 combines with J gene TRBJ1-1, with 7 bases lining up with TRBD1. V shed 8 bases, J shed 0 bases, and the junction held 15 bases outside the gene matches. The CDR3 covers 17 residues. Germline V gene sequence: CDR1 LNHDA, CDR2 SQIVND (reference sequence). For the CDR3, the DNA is TGTGCCAGTCACCCGGACAGGCTCCCAATTATGAACACTGAAGCTTTCTTT. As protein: CASHPDRLPIMNTEAFF.